Shown below are 22 T cell receptor beta chains from a single sample sequenced in a study of blood T cell repertoires in COVID-19. Clones were read by immunoSEQ multiplex PCR, and TCRdb kept only the in-frame ones, dropping some. Among some 180,000 clones, 88% were seen once, and the ten largest hold roughly 2%. The sequencing input was peripheral blood. Receptors originate from a man aged 50-60 years who had recovered from COVID-19.

This chain links TRBV3-1 (or the pseudogene TRBV3-2) with TRBJ2-7; D may be TRBD1 (5 bases). Germline V gives CDR1 LGHDT, CDR2 YNNKEL (reference sequence). This CDR3 is 11 amino acids long. With 4 bases removed from V and 7 bases from J, the gap between germline ends came to 8 bases. For the CDR3, the DNA is TGTGCCAGCAGCCGACAGTCTGAGCAGTACTTC. Translated: CASSRQSEQYF.

The chain links TRBV27 to TRBJ2-7; 10 bases are a match to TRBD2. Germline loops: CDR1 MNHEY, CDR2 SMNVEV (reference sequence). The CDR3 runs 14 residues. The V gene end was trimmed by 4 bases and the J gene end by 6 bases; junction bases not matched to a gene: 6. This CDR3 is CASSCLLAGCEQYF. In DNA form, the CDR3 reads TGTGCCAGCAGTTGTTTACTAGCGGGATGCGAGCAGTACTTC.

This clone was observed once. The rearrangement uses TRBV2 and TRBJ2-1; TRBD2 aligns across 9 bases. The germline gives CDR1 SNHLY, CDR2 FYNNEI. Unmatched junction bases numbered 27, after V lost 7 bases and J lost 8 bases. CDR3 length: 20 amino acids. CDR3 protein: CASKFGLTGFLAGMGHEQFF. In DNA form, the CDR3 reads TGTGCCAGCAAGTTTGGTCTGACAGGCTTTCTAGCGGGAATGGGGCATGAGCAGTTCTTC.

The rearrangement links TRBV12-3 or TRBV12-4 to TRBJ1-2; 9 nucleotides agree with TRBD1. CDR3 size: 13 residues. Germline trimming cut 6 bases from V and 8 bases from J; bases unmatched to any gene: 7. CDR3 protein: CASSPWTGVGYTF. The CDR3, as DNA: TGTGCCAGCAGCCCATGGACAGGGGTCGGCTACACCTTC.

The gene calls are TRBV6-2 or TRBV6-3 and TRBJ2-7; D is ambiguous. The ends were cut back, 4 bases at V and 4 bases at J, with 14 bases in the middle. The germline V gene has CDR1 MNHEY and CDR2 SVGEGT. The CDR3 consists of 14 residues. CDR3 coding DNA: TGTGCCAGCAGTTCTCCTGCTCCACAATACGAGCAGTACTTC. Residues: CASSSPAPQYEQYF.

The chain has TRBV20-1 and TRBJ2-7, with D possibly matching TRBD1 (6 bases). CDR1 is DFQATT and CDR2 is SNEGSKA in the germline V gene (reference sequence). Trimming removed 2 bases at V and 8 bases at J, with 7 bases between. This CDR3 contains 10 residues. DNA for the CDR3: TGCAGTGCTAGAACAGGGAAGCAGTACTTC. Its translation is CSARTGKQYF.

V usage is TRBV6-5 and J usage is TRBJ2-1; 8 nucleotides line up with TRBD1. The CDR3 spans 16 residues. Trimming at V came to 2 bases and at J to 0 bases, leaving 3 bases not matched to a gene. The V gene's germline CDR1 is MNHEY and CDR2 SVGAGI. CDR3 amino acids: CASSYTGGSSYNEQFF. For the CDR3, the DNA is TGTGCCAGCAGTTACACAGGGGGGAGCTCCTACAATGAGCAGTTCTTC.

This clone was recorded once. The chain joins TRBV28 to TRBJ2-1, with 7 bases matching TRBD1. Losses at the gene ends were 11 bases for V and 9 bases for J; bases not matched to a gene: 16. Germline loops: CDR1 MDHEN, CDR2 SYDVKM. The CDR3 length is 14 residues. CDR3 nucleotides: TGTGCCTCTCAGGAGGCAGGGGGACGGTTTGAGCAGTTCTTC. Translated: CASQEAGGRFEQFF. The full variable domain, with the rest looked up from reference TRBV28 and TRBJ2-1, is DVKVTQSSRYLVKRTGEKVFLECVQDMDHENMFWYRQDPGLGLRLIYFSYDVKMKEKGDIPEGYSVSREKKERFSLILESASTNQTSMYLCASQEAGGRFEQFFGPGTRLTVL.

For the CDR3, the DNA is TGTGCCAGCAGCCGTACGAGGGACAGCATCTACGAGCAGTACTTC. Encoded protein: CASSRTRDSIYEQYF. The V call is TRBV6-5, the J call TRBJ2-7; 7 nucleotides match TRBD1. The CDR3 length is 15 residues. Looked up from germline, CDR1 is MNHEY and CDR2 is SVGAGI. With 6 bases clipped from V and 3 bases from J, the junction kept 11 bases outside the gene matches.

The chain has TRBV4-2 and TRBJ2-4; the D gene is possibly TRBD1 (5 bases). The V end lost 0 bases, the J end lost 3 bases, and 9 bases lay between the germline ends. Germline assignment: CDR1 LGHNA and CDR2 YNFKEQ. The length of the CDR3 is 15 residues. The CDR3 protein is CASSQEARVKNIQYF. The CDR3, as DNA: TGTGCCAGCAGCCAAGAAGCCAGGGTCAAAAACATTCAGTACTTC.

The genes are TRBV11-2 and TRBJ2-3; TRBD2 might be the D (6 bases). The V end lost 0 bases, the J end lost 2 bases, and 12 bases lay between the germline ends. The CDR3 consists of 16 residues. Germline V gene sequence: CDR1 SGHAT, CDR2 FQNNGV. The CDR3 protein is CASSLDLAGLTDTQYF. As DNA, the CDR3 is TGTGCCAGCAGCTTAGATCTGGCGGGGCTCACAGATACGCAGTATTTT. Full variable domain (remainder filled in from reference TRBV11-2 and TRBJ2-3): EAGVAQSPRYKIIEKRQSVAFWCNPISGHATLYWYQQILGQGPKLLIQFQNNGVVDDSQLPKDRFSAERLKGVDSTLKIQPAKLEDSAVYLCASSLDLAGLTDTQYFGPGTRLTVL.

This chain links TRBV30 with TRBJ1-2; TRBD1 matches 9 bases. CDR3 length: 14 residues. Losses at the gene ends were 3 bases for V and 7 bases for J; bases not matched to a gene: 9. The germline gives CDR1 GTSNPN, CDR2 SVGIG (reference sequence). In DNA form, the CDR3 reads TGTGCCTGGAGCCAACAGGGGGCGCGTTTTGGCTACACCTTC. It translates to CAWSQQGARFGYTF.

V and J are TRBV28 and TRBJ1-1; D gene unclear. The CDR3 totals 13 residues. The V end was cut by 6 bases, the J end by 1 base, with 9 bases between. Germline V CDR1 and CDR2: MDHEN, SYDVKM. The CDR3 is CASRASGNTEAFF. The CDR3 DNA is TGTGCCAGCAGAGCCTCGGGGAACACTGAAGCTTTCTTT.

This clone was found once. This CDR3 reads CASSQDGTEGQPQHF. CDR3 coding DNA: TGCGCCAGCAGCCAAGATGGGACAGAGGGTCAGCCCCAGCATTTT. The chain couples TRBV4-1 to TRBJ1-5; 7 nucleotides line up with TRBD1. The CDR3 length is 15 residues. Germline CDR1 MGHRA, CDR2 YSYEKL. Germline trimming cut 0 bases from V and 6 bases from J; bases unmatched to any gene: 5.

The chain has TRBV19 and TRBJ1-5, with D uncertain. Germline V gene lookup returns CDR1 LNHDA and CDR2 SQIVND (reference sequence). This CDR3 comprises 17 residues. Trimming stripped 9 bases from V and 4 bases from J, with 25 bases between. This CDR3 reads CASGVDGRGVSNQPQHF. DNA for the CDR3: TGTGCCAGCGGGGTGGACGGTAGAGGCGTTTCAAATCAGCCCCAGCATTTT.

This clone was found a few times. The gene calls are TRBV2 and TRBJ1-1; D gene ambiguous. The CDR3 is 13 amino acids. Germline values: CDR1 SNHLY, CDR2 FYNNEI. Between the trimmed V and J ends, which lost 4 bases and 2 bases, there was a span of 8 bases. As DNA, the CDR3 is TGTGCCAGCAGTGGGGAGTTTAACACTGAAGCTTTCTTT. Translating gives CASSGEFNTEAFF.

The rearrangement uses TRBV6-2 or TRBV6-3 and TRBJ2-1, with D tentatively TRBD1 (6 bases). This CDR3 has 14 residues. V was trimmed by 5 bases and J by 4 bases, leaving 12 bases between them. CDR1 is MNHEY, CDR2 SVGEGT, per germline. The CDR3 DNA reads as TGTGCCAGCAGTAGAGGACAGATATACAATGAGCAGTTCTTC. Amino acids: CASSRGQIYNEQFF.

The chain's CDR3 is CASSPSRGTTNEKLFF. The CDR3 DNA reads as TGTGCCAGTAGTCCCAGTCGAGGGACAACTAATGAAAAACTGTTTTTT. This chain connects TRBV19 to TRBJ1-4; the D is unclear. Trimming shortened V by 5 bases and J by 0 bases, and 13 bases separated the two germline ends. CDR1 and CDR2 (germline): LNHDA, SQIVND (reference sequence). CDR3 size: 16 residues.

This clone was picked up a small number of times. The chain has TRBV25-1 and TRBJ1-2; no firm D call. Trimming shortened V by 1 base and J by 6 bases, and 12 bases separated the two germline ends. The CDR3 totals 14 residues. The germline V gene encodes CDR1 MGHDK and CDR2 SYGVNS. CDR3 nucleotide sequence: TGTGCCAGCAGTGAATGGCGGAGTTTACATGGCTACACCTTC. It encodes CASSEWRSLHGYTF.

V usage is TRBV11-2 and J usage is TRBJ1-1; 8 bases are shared with TRBD1. V trimming: 5 bases; J trimming: 4 bases; junction bases outside the gene matches: 6. The CDR3 consists of 14 residues. Germline V lookup: CDR1 SGHAT, CDR2 FQNNGV. CDR3 residues: CASSHGQGATEAFF. CDR3 nucleotides: TGTGCCAGCAGCCATGGACAGGGTGCCACTGAAGCTTTCTTT.

J is TRBJ2-7 and V is TRBV5-1; 7 bases are shared with TRBD1. The J segment lost 3 bases and the V segment lost 2 bases, leaving 8 bases of the junction unmatched. The germline V gene encodes CDR1 SGHRS and CDR2 YFSETQ. This CDR3 is built from 15 residues. The CDR3 reads CASSFFWDSLYEQYF. CDR3 coding DNA: TGCGCCAGCAGCTTCTTTTGGGACAGCCTCTACGAGCAGTACTTC.

The chain has TRBV28 and TRBJ1-1; 8 bases fit TRBD1. Looked up from germline, CDR1 is MDHEN and CDR2 is SYDVKM. This CDR3 region has 15 residues. After removal of 2 bases from V and 7 bases from J, the junction contained 9 bases not matched to a gene. Here the CDR3 DNA reads TGTGCCAGCAGTTTAGGGGCCACAGGGGGGGGTGAAGCTTTCTTT. It yields the protein CASSLGATGGGEAFF.